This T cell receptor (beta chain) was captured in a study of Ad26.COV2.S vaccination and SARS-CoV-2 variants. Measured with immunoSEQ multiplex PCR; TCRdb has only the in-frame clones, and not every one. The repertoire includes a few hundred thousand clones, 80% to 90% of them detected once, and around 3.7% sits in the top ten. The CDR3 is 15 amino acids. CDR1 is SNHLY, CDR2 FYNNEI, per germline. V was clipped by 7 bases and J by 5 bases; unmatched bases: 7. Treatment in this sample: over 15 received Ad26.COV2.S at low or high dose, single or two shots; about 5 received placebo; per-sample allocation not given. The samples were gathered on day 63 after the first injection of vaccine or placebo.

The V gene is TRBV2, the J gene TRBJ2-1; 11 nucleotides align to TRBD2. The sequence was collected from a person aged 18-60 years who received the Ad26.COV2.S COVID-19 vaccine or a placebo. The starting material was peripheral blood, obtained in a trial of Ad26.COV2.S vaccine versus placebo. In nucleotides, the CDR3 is TGTGCCAGCACCGAGACTAGCGGGGTTCACAATGAGCAGTTCTTC. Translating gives CASTETSGVHNEQFF. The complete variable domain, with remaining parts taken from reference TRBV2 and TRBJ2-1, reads EPEVTQTPSHQVTQMGQEVILRCVPISNHLYFYWYRQILGQKVEFLVSFYNNEISEKSEIFDDQFSVERPDGSNFTLKIRSTKLEDSAMYFCASTETSGVHNEQFFGPGTRLTVL.